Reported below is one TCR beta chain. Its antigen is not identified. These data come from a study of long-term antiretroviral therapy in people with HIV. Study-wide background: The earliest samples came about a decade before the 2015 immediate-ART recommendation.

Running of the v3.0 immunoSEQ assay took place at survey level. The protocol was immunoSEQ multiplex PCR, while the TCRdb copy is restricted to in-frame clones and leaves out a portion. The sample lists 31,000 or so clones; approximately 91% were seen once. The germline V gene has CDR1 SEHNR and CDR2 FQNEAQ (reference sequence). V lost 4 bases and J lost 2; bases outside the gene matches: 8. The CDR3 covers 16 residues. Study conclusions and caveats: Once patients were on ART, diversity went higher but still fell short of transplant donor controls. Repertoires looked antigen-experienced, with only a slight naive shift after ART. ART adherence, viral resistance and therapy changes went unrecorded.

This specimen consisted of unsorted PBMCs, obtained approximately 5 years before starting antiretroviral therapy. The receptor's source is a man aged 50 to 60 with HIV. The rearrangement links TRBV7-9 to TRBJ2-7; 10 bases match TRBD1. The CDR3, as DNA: TGTGCCAGCAGCTGGGGACAGGGGAGGCGCCCCTACGAGCAGTACTTC. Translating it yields CASSWGQGRRPYEQYF.